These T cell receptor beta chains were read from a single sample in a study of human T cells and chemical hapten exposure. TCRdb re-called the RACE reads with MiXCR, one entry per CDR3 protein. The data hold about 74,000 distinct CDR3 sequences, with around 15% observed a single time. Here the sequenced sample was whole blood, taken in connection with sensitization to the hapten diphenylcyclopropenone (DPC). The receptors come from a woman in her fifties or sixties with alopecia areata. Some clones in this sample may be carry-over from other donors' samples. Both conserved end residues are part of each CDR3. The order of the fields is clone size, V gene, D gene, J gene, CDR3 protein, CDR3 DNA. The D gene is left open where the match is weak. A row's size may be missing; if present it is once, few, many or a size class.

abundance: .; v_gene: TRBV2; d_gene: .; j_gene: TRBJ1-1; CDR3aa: CASRGHVGTEAFF; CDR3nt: TGTGCCAGCAGGGGACACGTTGGGACTGAAGCTTTCTTT
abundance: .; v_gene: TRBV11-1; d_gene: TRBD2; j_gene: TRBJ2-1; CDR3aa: CASKSLAGSYNEQFF; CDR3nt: TGTGCCAGCAAATCCCTAGCGGGTTCCTACAATGAGCAGTTCTTC
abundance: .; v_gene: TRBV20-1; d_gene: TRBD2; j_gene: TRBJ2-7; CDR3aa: CSASTTSGSTYEQYF; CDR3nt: TGCAGTGCTAGCACGACTAGCGGTTCGACCTACGAGCAGTACTTC
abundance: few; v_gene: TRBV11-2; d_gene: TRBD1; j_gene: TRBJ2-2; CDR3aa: CASTPQGRGQTGELFF; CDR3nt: TGTGCCAGCACCCCCCAAGGCAGGGGGCAAACCGGGGAGCTGTTTTTT
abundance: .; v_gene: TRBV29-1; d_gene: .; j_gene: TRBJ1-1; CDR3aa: CSSTGPDTEAFF; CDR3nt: TGCAGCAGTACAGGGCCTGACACTGAAGCTTTCTTT
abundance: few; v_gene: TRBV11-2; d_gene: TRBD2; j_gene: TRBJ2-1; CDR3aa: CASSEAGGPYEQFF; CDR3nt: TGTGCCAGCAGCGAAGCGGGAGGGCCTTATGAGCAGTTCTTC
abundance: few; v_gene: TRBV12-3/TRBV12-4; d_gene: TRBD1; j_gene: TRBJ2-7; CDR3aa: CASRRAGTGGYEQYF; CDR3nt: TGTGCCAGCAGAAGAGCCGGGACAGGGGGATACGAGCAGTACTTC
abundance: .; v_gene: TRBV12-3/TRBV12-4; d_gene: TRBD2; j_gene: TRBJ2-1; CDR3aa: CASSTKPASGRPYNEQFF; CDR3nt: TGTGCCAGCAGTACGAAGCCGGCTAGCGGGAGACCCTACAATGAGCAGTTCTTC
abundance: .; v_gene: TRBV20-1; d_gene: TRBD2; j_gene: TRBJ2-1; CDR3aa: CSARPLAGGRHEQFF; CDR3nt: TGCAGTGCTAGACCCTTAGCGGGAGGGCGTCATGAGCAGTTCTTC
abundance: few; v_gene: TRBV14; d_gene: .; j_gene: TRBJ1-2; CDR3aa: CASSQDRASPYGYTF; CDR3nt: TGTGCCAGCAGCCAAGACAGGGCCTCACCCTATGGCTACACCTTC
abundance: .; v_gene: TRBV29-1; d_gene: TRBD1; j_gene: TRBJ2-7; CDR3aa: CSGRQGSMEQYF; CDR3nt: TGCAGCGGCCGACAGGGTTCTATGGAGCAGTACTTC
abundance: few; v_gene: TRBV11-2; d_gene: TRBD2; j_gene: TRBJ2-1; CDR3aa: CASRGTSGYNEQFF; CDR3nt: TGTGCCAGCAGAGGGACTAGCGGTTACAATGAGCAGTTCTTC
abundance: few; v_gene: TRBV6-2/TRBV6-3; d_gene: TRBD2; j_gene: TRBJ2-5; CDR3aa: CASSYPLFPGGPGETQYF; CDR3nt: TGTGCCAGCAGTTACCCGTTATTCCCGGGAGGGCCGGGGGAGACCCAGTACTTC
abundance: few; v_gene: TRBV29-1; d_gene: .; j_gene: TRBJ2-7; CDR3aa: CSVAWGTSYEQYF; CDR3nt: TGCAGCGTTGCATGGGGAACGAGCTACGAGCAGTACTTC
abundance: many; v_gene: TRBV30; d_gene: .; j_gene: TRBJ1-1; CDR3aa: CAWSPNPRGLRNTEAFF; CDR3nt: TGTGCCTGGAGTCCCAATCCACGGGGACTCAGGAACACTGAAGCTTTCTTT
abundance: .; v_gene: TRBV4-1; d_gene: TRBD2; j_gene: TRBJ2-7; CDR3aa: CASSEGLAGVVEQYF; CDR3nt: TGCGCCAGCAGCGAGGGACTAGCGGGAGTCGTAGAGCAGTACTTC
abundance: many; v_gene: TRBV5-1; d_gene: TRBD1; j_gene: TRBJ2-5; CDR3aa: CASSSQGAQETQYF; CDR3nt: TGCGCCAGCAGCTCCCAGGGGGCCCAAGAGACCCAGTACTTC
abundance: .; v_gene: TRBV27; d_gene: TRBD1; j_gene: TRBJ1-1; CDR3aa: CASSPWTGREAFF; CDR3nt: TGTGCCAGCAGTCCTTGGACAGGGAGGGAAGCTTTCTTT
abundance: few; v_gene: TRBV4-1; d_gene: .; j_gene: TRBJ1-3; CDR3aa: CASSPVQSGNTIYF; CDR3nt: TGCGCCAGCAGCCCGGTTCAATCTGGAAACACCATATATTTT
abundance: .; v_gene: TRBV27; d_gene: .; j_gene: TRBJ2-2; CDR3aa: CASSASAGELFF; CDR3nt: TGTGCCAGCAGTGCAAGCGCCGGGGAGCTGTTTTTT
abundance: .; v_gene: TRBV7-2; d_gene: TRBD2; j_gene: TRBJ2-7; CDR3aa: CVSSLGAGANAYEQYF; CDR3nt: TGTGTCAGCAGCTTAGGAGCGGGGGCGAACGCCTACGAGCAGTACTTC
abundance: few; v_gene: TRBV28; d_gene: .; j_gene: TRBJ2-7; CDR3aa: CASSAPQVREQYF; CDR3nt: TGTGCCAGCAGTGCCCCGCAGGTCAGGGAGCAGTACTTC